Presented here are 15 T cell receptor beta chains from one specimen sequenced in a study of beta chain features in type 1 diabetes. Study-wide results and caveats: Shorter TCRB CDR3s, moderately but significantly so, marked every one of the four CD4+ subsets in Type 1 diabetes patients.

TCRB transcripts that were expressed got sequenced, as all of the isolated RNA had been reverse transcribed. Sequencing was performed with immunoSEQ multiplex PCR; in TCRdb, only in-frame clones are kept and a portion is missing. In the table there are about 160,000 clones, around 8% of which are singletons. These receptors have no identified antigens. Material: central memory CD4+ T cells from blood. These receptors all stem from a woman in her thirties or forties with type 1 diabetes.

The CDR3 reads CAWSLTGARPSQYF. The CDR3 nucleotides are TGTGCCTGGAGCCTCACAGGAGCCCGTCCATCGCAGTATTTT. V gene TRBV30 combines with J gene TRBJ2-3; D is possibly TRBD1 (5 bases). The germline CDR1 and CDR2 sequences are GTSNPN and SVGIG (reference sequence). Trimming removed 3 bases from V and 10 bases from J, with 20 bases in between. The CDR3 is made up of 14 amino acids.

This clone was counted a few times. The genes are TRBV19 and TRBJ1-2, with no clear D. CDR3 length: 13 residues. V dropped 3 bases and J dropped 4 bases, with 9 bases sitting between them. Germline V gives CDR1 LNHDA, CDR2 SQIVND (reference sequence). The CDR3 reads CASSMVAVYGYTF. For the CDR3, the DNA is TGTGCCAGTAGTATGGTGGCAGTCTATGGCTACACCTTC.

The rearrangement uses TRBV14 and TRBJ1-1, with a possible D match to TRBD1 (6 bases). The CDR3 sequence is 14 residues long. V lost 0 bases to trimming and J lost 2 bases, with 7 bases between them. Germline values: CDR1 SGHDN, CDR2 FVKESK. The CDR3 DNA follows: TGTGCCAGCAGCCAAGAACAGGGAAACACTGAAGCTTTCTTT. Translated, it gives CASSQEQGNTEAFF.

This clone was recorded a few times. CDR3 residues: CASRTYTDTQYF. For the CDR3, the DNA is TGTGCCAGCAGGACATACACAGATACGCAGTATTTT. J is TRBJ2-3 and V is TRBV7-2; D is unresolved. This CDR3 has 12 amino acids. Germline V gene lookup returns CDR1 SGHTA and CDR2 FQGNSA. V was shortened by 6 bases and J by 2 bases, with 6 bases between the two germline ends.

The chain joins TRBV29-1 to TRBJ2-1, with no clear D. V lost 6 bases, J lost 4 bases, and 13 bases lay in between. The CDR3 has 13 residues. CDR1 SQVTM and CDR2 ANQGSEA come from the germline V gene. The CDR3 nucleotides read TGCAGCGTACCCAAAACCGCGTACAATGAGCAGTTCTTC. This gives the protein CSVPKTAYNEQFF.

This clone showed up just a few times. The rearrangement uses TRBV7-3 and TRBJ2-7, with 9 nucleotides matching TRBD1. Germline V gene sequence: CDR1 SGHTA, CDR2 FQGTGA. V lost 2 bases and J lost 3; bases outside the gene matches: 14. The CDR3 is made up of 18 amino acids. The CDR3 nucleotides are TGTGCCAGCAGCTTATTCATGAGTGGGACAGGGACTATCTACGAGCAGTACTTC. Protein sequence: CASSLFMSGTGTIYEQYF. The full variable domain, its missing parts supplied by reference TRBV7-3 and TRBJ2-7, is GAGVSQTPSNKVTEKGKYVELRCDPISGHTALYWYRQSLGQGPEFLIYFQGTGAADDSGLPNDRFFAVRPEGSVSTLKIQRTERGDSAVYLCASSLFMSGTGTIYEQYFGPGTRLTVT.

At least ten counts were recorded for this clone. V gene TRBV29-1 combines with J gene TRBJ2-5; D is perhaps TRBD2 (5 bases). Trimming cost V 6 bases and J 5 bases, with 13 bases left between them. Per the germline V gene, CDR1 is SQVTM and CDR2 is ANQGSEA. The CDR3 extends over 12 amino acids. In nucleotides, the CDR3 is TGCAGCGTAGGACTCTTCGACGAGACCCAGTACTTC. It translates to CSVGLFDETQYF.

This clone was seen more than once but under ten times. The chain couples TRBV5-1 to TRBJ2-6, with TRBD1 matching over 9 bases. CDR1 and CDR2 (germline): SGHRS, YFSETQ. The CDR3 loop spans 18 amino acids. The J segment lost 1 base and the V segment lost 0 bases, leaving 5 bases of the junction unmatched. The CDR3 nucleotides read TGCGCCAGCAGCTTGGCCCGGACAGGGGCTTCTGGGGCCAACGTCCTGACTTTC. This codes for CASSLARTGASGANVLTF. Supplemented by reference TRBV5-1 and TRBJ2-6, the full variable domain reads KAGVTQTPRYLIKTRGQQVTLSCSPISGHRSVSWYQQTPGQGLQFLFEYFSETQRNKGNFPGRFSGRQFSNSRSEMNVSTLELGDSALYLCASSLARTGASGANVLTFGAGSRLTVL.

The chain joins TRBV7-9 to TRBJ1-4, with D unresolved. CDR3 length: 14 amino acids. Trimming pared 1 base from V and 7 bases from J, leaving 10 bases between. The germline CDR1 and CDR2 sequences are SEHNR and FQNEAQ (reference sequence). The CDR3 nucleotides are TGTGCCAGCAGCTTAGGGTACGAGGGTGAAAAACTGTTTTTT. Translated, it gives CASSLGYEGEKLFF.

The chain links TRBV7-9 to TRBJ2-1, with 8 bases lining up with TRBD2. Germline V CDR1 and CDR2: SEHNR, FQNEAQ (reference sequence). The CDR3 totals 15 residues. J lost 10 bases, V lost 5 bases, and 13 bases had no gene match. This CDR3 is CASSPLSGGPGEQFF. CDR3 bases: TGTGCCAGCAGCCCCCTATCGGGAGGGCCGGGCGAGCAGTTCTTC.

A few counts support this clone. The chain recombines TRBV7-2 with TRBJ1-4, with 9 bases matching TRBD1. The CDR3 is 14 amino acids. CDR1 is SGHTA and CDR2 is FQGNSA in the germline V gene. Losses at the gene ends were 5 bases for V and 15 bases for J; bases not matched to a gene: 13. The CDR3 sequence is CASSPDRGTGSVFF. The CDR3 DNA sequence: TGTGCCAGCAGCCCTGATAGAGGGACAGGGTCCGTGTTTTTT.

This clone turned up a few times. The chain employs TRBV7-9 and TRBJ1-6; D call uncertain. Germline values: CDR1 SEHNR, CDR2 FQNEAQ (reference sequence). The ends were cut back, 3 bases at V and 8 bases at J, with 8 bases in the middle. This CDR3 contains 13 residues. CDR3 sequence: CASSLVEDSPLHF. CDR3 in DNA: TGTGCCAGCAGCTTGGTGGAGGATTCACCCCTCCACTTT.

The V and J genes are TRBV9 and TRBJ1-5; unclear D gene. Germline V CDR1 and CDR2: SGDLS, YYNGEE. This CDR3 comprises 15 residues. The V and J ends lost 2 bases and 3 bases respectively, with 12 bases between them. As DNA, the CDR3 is TGTGCCAGCAGCGTGGGAGTGGGGAACAATCAGCCCCAGCATTTT. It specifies CASSVGVGNNQPQHF.

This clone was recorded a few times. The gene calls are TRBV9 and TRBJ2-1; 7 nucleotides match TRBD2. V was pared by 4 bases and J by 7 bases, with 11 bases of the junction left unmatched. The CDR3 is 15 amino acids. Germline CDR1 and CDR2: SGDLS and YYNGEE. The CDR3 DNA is TGTGCCAGCAGCAGGGAGGGTAGGATTAGAAATGAGCAGTTCTTC. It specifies CASSREGRIRNEQFF.

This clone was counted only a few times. CDR3 region: CASSLLAGGNEQFF. DNA for the CDR3: TGTGCCAGTAGTCTCCTCGCAGGCGGGAATGAGCAGTTCTTC. The chain joins TRBV19 to TRBJ2-1, with D possibly matching TRBD2 (5 bases). With 5 bases removed from V and 7 bases from J, the gap between germline ends came to 15 bases. This CDR3 spans 14 amino acids. Germline V gene sequence: CDR1 LNHDA, CDR2 SQIVND (reference sequence). Full variable domain (remainder filled in from reference TRBV19 and TRBJ2-1): DGGITQSPKYLFRKEGQNVTLSCEQNLNHDAMYWYRQDPGQGLRLIYYSQIVNDFQKGDIAEGYSVSREKKESFPLTVTSAQKNPTAFYLCASSLLAGGNEQFFGPGTRLTVL.